This note documents a single T cell receptor (beta chain) sequence. Antigen specificity is unknown. This sample stems from a study of cytomegalovirus exposure and HLA in healthy donors. Findings of the study overall: Overall, 164 TCR beta chains were annotated as cytomegalovirus-associated.

Clones were sequenced by immunoSEQ multiplex PCR, and TCRdb holds only the in-frame ones, with some missing. The sample has about 120,000 clones; roughly 88% are singletons. This CDR3 region has 14 residues. Trimming shortened V by 0 bases and J by 2 bases, and 8 bases separated the two germline ends. Germline V gene lookup returns CDR1 SGHNT and CDR2 YYREEE (reference sequence). This receptor was taken from a woman between 18 and 29 years old in good health and CMV-seropositive. The chain links TRBV5-4 to TRBJ1-2, with D uncertain. Sequencing used PBMCs. The CDR3 region is CASSLEPGNYGYTF. Here the CDR3 DNA reads TGTGCCAGCAGCTTGGAGCCGGGGAACTATGGCTACACCTTC.